The TCR beta chain under discussion was sequenced for a study of cytomegalovirus exposure and HLA in healthy donors. Study results and limitations: A later analysis reportedly found that, within productive TCRs, an Asian-associated ancestry cluster had fewer N-insertions than the mean observed across the roughly 630 donors. The classifier, whose performance was assessed in both the original and validation cohorts, reportedly diagnosed cytomegalovirus status with high specificity and sensitivity. In vitro confirmation showed a few CMV-associated chains to be CMV antigen specific. Roughly uniform depth of sequencing across donors was assumed in presence/absence analyses.

This clone was picked up a small number of times. What it binds is not known. The sample has other DNA sequences that encode this CDR3 too. It was with 60 Vbeta and 13 Jbeta primers that the PCR ran. The data were produced by immunoSEQ multiplex PCR, yet TCRdb's version contains in-frame clones alone and is incomplete. The table lists approximately 190,000 clones, over 70% of them singletons, with 3.8% in the top ten. Germline lookup yields CDR1 MNHEY and CDR2 SMNVEV (reference sequence). Trimming took 2 bases from V and 7 from J, leaving 11 bases between them. The CDR3 is 13 amino acids. Sequenced input: PBMCs. The sequence came from a man over 45 in good health and CMV-seronegative. The chain carries TRBV27 and TRBJ1-2; the D gene is possibly TRBD1 (5 bases). As DNA, the CDR3 is TGTGCCAGCAGTTTACTCGGGGGGGGTGGCTACACCTTC. The encoded protein is CASSLLGGGGYTF.